The 27 T cell receptor beta chains below were found in one sample sequenced in a study of blood T cell repertoires in COVID-19. Clones were read by immunoSEQ multiplex PCR, and TCRdb kept only the in-frame ones, dropping some. Here the sample spans about 53,000 clones, 85% to 95% being singletons. What was sequenced was peripheral blood. Receptor source: a human donor in a cohort sampled during active COVID-19.

This chain joins TRBV19 and TRBJ2-4; the match to TRBD1 covers 8 bases. V lost 5 bases, J lost 10 bases, and 16 bases stayed unmatched. Germline V lookup: CDR1 LNHDA, CDR2 SQIVND (reference sequence). This CDR3 is 16 amino acids long. In DNA, the CDR3 is TGTGCCAGTAGTGCCCAATCAGGGGGCTCGATGATTATTCAGTACTTC. Its protein product is CASSAQSGGSMIIQYF.

The chain links TRBV5-6 to TRBJ1-1; 9 bases align to TRBD1. Germline loops: CDR1 SGHDT, CDR2 YYEEEE. This CDR3 is built from 14 residues. Unmatched junction bases numbered 4, after V lost 3 bases and J lost 4 bases. The CDR3 sequence is CASSSGDRATEAFF. The CDR3, as DNA: TGTGCCAGCAGCTCTGGGGACAGGGCCACTGAAGCTTTCTTT.

CDR3 sequence (DNA): TGTGCCAGCAGCCAAGATCTCTCTGGGGCCAACGTCCTGACTTTC. It codes for CASSQDLSGANVLTF. The chain joins TRBV3-1 (or the pseudogene TRBV3-2) to TRBJ2-6, with unresolved D. The CDR3 length is 15 residues. The germline V gene encodes CDR1 LGHDT and CDR2 YNNKEL (reference sequence). V dropped 0 bases and J dropped 0 bases, with 3 bases sitting between them.

This chain connects TRBV9 to TRBJ2-1; tentative D call: TRBD2 (6 bases). The CDR3 contains 15 residues. V lost 5 bases and J 9 bases, leaving 21 bases between the germline ends. Per the germline V gene, CDR1 is SGDLS and CDR2 is YYNGEE. The CDR3 DNA is TGTGCCAGCAGTCCTCTCGGGGGAGCCCTGGGTGAGCAGTTCTTC. It translates to CASSPLGGALGEQFF.

V usage is TRBV5-1 and J usage is TRBJ2-5; D not certain. The CDR3 sequence is 15 residues long. Trimming removed 4 bases from V and 0 bases from J, with 13 bases in between. CDR1 is SGHRS, CDR2 YFSETQ, per germline. The CDR3 region has the DNA TGCGCCAGCAGCCCGCGACTTCTCTACCAAGAGACCCAGTACTTC. It is translated as CASSPRLLYQETQYF.

The chain uses TRBV6-5 and TRBJ2-1, with D perhaps TRBD1 (5 bases). The germline V gene encodes CDR1 MNHEY and CDR2 SVGAGI. The CDR3 is 12 amino acids. The V end was cut by 6 bases, the J end by 10 bases, with 13 bases between. Here the CDR3 reads CASRGTGPEQFF. DNA for the CDR3: TGTGCCAGCAGGGGTACAGGCCCCGAGCAGTTCTTC.

The CDR3 loop reads CASSVSGTGLTEQYF. The DNA of the CDR3 is TGTGCCAGCAGCGTTTCCGGGACAGGATTGACCGAGCAGTACTTC. The genes are TRBV9 and TRBJ2-7; TRBD1 matches 8 bases. J was trimmed by 6 bases and V by 2 bases; bases with no gene match: 10. The CDR3 is 15 residues long. The V gene's germline CDR1 is SGDLS and CDR2 YYNGEE. The full variable domain, with the rest looked up from reference TRBV9 and TRBJ2-7, is DSGVTQTPKHLITATGQRVTLRCSPRSGDLSVYWYQQSLDQGLQFLIQYYNGEERAKGNILERFSAQQFPDLHSELNLSSLELGDSALYFCASSVSGTGLTEQYFGPGTRLTVT.

The V call is TRBV20-1, the J call TRBJ1-3; 9 positions match TRBD1. With 3 bases clipped from V and 2 bases from J, the junction kept 11 bases outside the gene matches. This CDR3 region has 17 residues. Germline values: CDR1 DFQATT, CDR2 SNEGSKA (reference sequence). CDR3 in DNA: TGCAGTGCTAGTGGAATTCTAGGGACAGGGACTGGAAACACCATATATTTT. Protein: CSASGILGTGTGNTIYF.

The V and J genes are TRBV6-5 and TRBJ2-7; 10 bases match TRBD2. With V trimmed by 9 bases and J by 4 bases, 3 bases remained unmatched. Germline V CDR1 and CDR2: MNHEY, SVGAGI. CDR3 size: 12 residues. The CDR3 DNA sequence: TGTGCCAGTGGACTAGCGGAGTACGAGCAGTACTTC. It encodes CASGLAEYEQYF.

The chain has TRBV3-1 (or the pseudogene TRBV3-2) and TRBJ1-5, with D possibly being TRBD1 (6 bases). Trimming took 4 bases from V and 5 from J, leaving 9 bases between them. CDR1 and CDR2 from the germline V gene are LGHDT and YNNKEL (reference sequence). CDR3 size: 13 residues. CDR3 residues: CASSRGGDQPQHF. Written as DNA, the CDR3 is TGTGCCAGCAGCCGCGGGGGCGATCAGCCCCAGCATTTT.

This sequence joins TRBV19 and TRBJ2-5, with 7 bases fitting TRBD1. Germline V gene sequence: CDR1 LNHDA, CDR2 SQIVND (reference sequence). This CDR3 contains 13 residues. Trimming at V came to 5 bases and at J to 4 bases, leaving 4 bases not matched to a gene. CDR3 sequence reads: CASSQHRGETQYF. In DNA form, the CDR3 reads TGTGCCAGTAGTCAACACAGGGGAGAGACCCAGTACTTC.

This chain uses TRBV24-1 with TRBJ2-1; TRBD2 matches at 8 bases. From germline, CDR1 is KGHDR and CDR2 SFDVKD. The V gene end was trimmed by 4 bases and the J gene end by 3 bases; junction bases not matched to a gene: 4. The CDR3 is 15 amino acids. Here the CDR3 reads CATSETAGGYNEQFF. The DNA for the CDR3 is TGTGCCACCAGTGAAACCGCGGGGGGCTACAATGAGCAGTTCTTC.

The chain carries TRBV10-2 and TRBJ2-1, with TRBD1 identical over 9 bases. Germline V gives CDR1 WSHSY, CDR2 SAAADI. Trimming removed 8 bases from V and 7 bases from J; junction bases left unmatched: 6. CDR3 length: 13 residues. The CDR3 coding sequence is TGCGCCAGCGGCACAGGGGGCGGGAATGAGCAGTTCTTC. This translates into CASGTGGGNEQFF.

This chain uses TRBV14 with TRBJ2-3; 8 nucleotides match TRBD1. Trimming removed 6 bases from V and 3 bases from J; junction bases left unmatched: 2. Looked up from germline, CDR1 is SGHDN and CDR2 is FVKESK. This CDR3 spans 13 amino acids. CDR3 nucleotides: TGTGCCAGCAGACGACAGGGGACAGATACGCAGTATTTT. It is translated as CASRRQGTDTQYF.

V gene TRBV5-6 combines with J gene TRBJ2-1; the match to TRBD2 covers 8 bases. This CDR3 region has 16 residues. Trimming at V came to 1 base and at J to 0 bases, leaving 3 bases not matched to a gene. Germline V CDR1 and CDR2: SGHDT, YYEEEE. The CDR3 DNA reads TGTGCCAGCAGCTTGTCCAGCGGGAGCTCCTACAATGAGCAGTTCTTC. This sequence encodes CASSLSSGSSYNEQFF. The variable domain in full, completed from reference TRBV5-6 and TRBJ2-1, reads DAGVTQSPTHLIKTRGQQVTLRCSPKSGHDTVSWYQQALGQGPQFIFQYYEEEERQRGNFPDRFSGHQFPNYSSELNVNALLLGDSALYLCASSLSSGSSYNEQFFGPGTRLTVL.

The rearrangement links TRBV30 to TRBJ2-5; TRBD2 matches at 7 bases. The junction had 6 bases not matched to a gene; V was cut back by 1 base and J by 7 bases. This CDR3 comprises 13 residues. Germline values: CDR1 GTSNPN, CDR2 SVGIG (reference sequence). The CDR3 here is CAWSGLGRATQYF. CDR3 bases: TGTGCCTGGAGTGGGTTGGGGAGGGCGACCCAGTACTTC.

The rearrangement links TRBV9 to TRBJ2-2; D is possibly TRBD2 (6 bases). Trimming removed 0 bases from V and 6 bases from J, with 15 bases in between. CDR3 length: 16 residues. CDR1 SGDLS and CDR2 YYNGEE come from the germline V gene. The CDR3 reads CASSVASGGAAGELFF. The CDR3 region has the DNA TGTGCCAGCAGCGTAGCTTCCGGAGGGGCAGCCGGGGAGCTGTTTTTT.

The genes are TRBV5-1 and TRBJ2-3; a possible D gene is TRBD1 (6 bases). Trimming cost V 0 bases and J 3 bases, with 14 bases left between them. Germline values: CDR1 SGHRS, CDR2 YFSETQ. The CDR3 totals 16 residues. CDR3 nucleotide sequence: TGCGCCAGCAGCTTGGTGACAGGACCCAGAACAGATACGCAGTATTTT. Translating it yields CASSLVTGPRTDTQYF.

The V and J genes are TRBV15 and TRBJ2-1; TRBD2 matches 9 bases. The CDR3 totals 15 residues. Looked up from germline, CDR1 is LNHNV and CDR2 is YYDKDF (reference sequence). The junction had 9 bases not matched to a gene; V was cut back by 8 bases and J by 4 bases. The CDR3 region is CATGVAGAGYNEQFF. The DNA of the CDR3 is TGTGCCACCGGGGTAGCGGGAGCCGGTTACAATGAGCAGTTCTTC.

This chain links TRBV7-9 with TRBJ2-7; D gene unclear. V was trimmed by 5 bases and J by 2 bases, leaving 13 bases between them. This CDR3 region has 14 residues. The V gene's germline CDR1 is SEHNR and CDR2 FQNEAQ (reference sequence). The CDR3: CASSLSQKAYEQYF. The CDR3, as DNA: TGTGCCAGCAGCCTAAGTCAAAAAGCCTACGAGCAGTACTTC. The full variable domain, completed using reference TRBV7-9 and TRBJ2-7, is DTGVSQNPRHKITKRGQNVTFRCDPISEHNRLYWYRQTLGQGPEFLTYFQNEAQLEKSRLLSDRFSAERPKGSFSTLEIQRTEQGDSAMYLCASSLSQKAYEQYFGPGTRLTVT.

The rearrangement joins TRBV7-9 to TRBJ2-3; D possibly corresponds to TRBD1 (7 bases). Germline assignment: CDR1 SEHNR and CDR2 FQNEAQ (reference sequence). The CDR3 totals 16 residues. V lost 4 bases to trimming and J lost 3 bases, with 17 bases between them. The CDR3 coding sequence is TGTGCCAGCAGCTCGCAGGGGGGCCTGTCGACAGATACGCAGTATTTT. Amino acid sequence: CASSSQGGLSTDTQYF.

V is TRBV19 and J is TRBJ2-1; tentative D call: TRBD1 (7 bases). The CDR3 is 13 residues long. V lost 8 bases to trimming and J lost 10 bases, with 18 bases between them. Germline CDR1 reads LNHDA; CDR2 reads SQIVND (reference sequence). The CDR3 DNA reads TGTGCCAGTTCCAACCGACAGGGAGGCGAGCAGTTCTTC. Translation: CASSNRQGGEQFF.

This chain uses TRBV2 with TRBJ1-1; 7 bases align to TRBD1. The J segment lost 5 bases and the V segment lost 6 bases, leaving 6 bases of the junction unmatched. The length of the CDR3 is 13 residues. Germline lookup yields CDR1 SNHLY and CDR2 FYNNEI. This CDR3 reads CASRETGETEAFF. CDR3 bases: TGTGCCAGCAGAGAAACAGGGGAAACTGAAGCTTTCTTT.

V is TRBV18 and J is TRBJ2-1, with TRBD2 matching over 10 bases. J lost 7 bases, V lost 1 base, and 10 bases had no gene match. Germline V gives CDR1 KGHSH, CDR2 LQKENI. The length of the CDR3 is 17 residues. The CDR3 here is CASSPLTSGNTFNEQFF. CDR3 DNA: TGTGCCAGCTCACCACTTACTAGCGGGAATACTTTTAATGAGCAGTTCTTC.

The V and J genes are TRBV19 and TRBJ2-1; TRBD1 matches 8 bases. The CDR3 loop spans 14 amino acids. The J segment lost 6 bases and the V segment lost 3 bases, leaving 4 bases of the junction unmatched. Germline values: CDR1 LNHDA, CDR2 SQIVND (reference sequence). As DNA, the CDR3 is TGTGCCAGTAGTATCGGACAGGGTGTCAATGAGCAGTTCTTC. It yields the protein CASSIGQGVNEQFF. The full variable domain, with the rest looked up from reference TRBV19 and TRBJ2-1, is DGGITQSPKYLFRKEGQNVTLSCEQNLNHDAMYWYRQDPGQGLRLIYYSQIVNDFQKGDIAEGYSVSREKKESFPLTVTSAQKNPTAFYLCASSIGQGVNEQFFGPGTRLTVL.

This chain connects TRBV12-3 or TRBV12-4 to TRBJ2-5; 7 bases align to TRBD1. The CDR3 is made up of 13 amino acids. V shed 5 bases and J 5 bases; nucleotides not matched to a gene: 5. In DNA, the CDR3 is TGTGCCAGCAGTCTCGACAGGGTTGAGACCCAGTACTTC. This encodes CASSLDRVETQYF.

This chain links TRBV5-1 with TRBJ2-2; 7 nucleotides match TRBD1. V shed 4 bases, J shed 6 bases, and the junction held 9 bases outside the gene matches. This CDR3 has 15 residues. In germline, CDR1 is SGHRS, CDR2 YFSETQ. CDR3 nucleotides: TGCGCCAGCAGCCCATTTCCGGGACAGTCCGGGGAGCTGTTTTTT. Translated: CASSPFPGQSGELFF. The full variable domain, in which reference TRBV5-1 and TRBJ2-2 provide the parts outside the CDR3, is KAGVTQTPRYLIKTRGQQVTLSCSPISGHRSVSWYQQTPGQGLQFLFEYFSETQRNKGNFPGRFSGRQFSNSRSEMNVSTLELGDSALYLCASSPFPGQSGELFFGEGSRLTVL.